Shown below are 21 T cell receptor beta chains from a single sample sequenced in a study of blood T cell repertoires in COVID-19. Here immunoSEQ multiplex PCR was the method, and the copy in TCRdb shows in-frame clones only, minus some. Among about 8,700 clones listed, 70% to 90% were seen once. The sample comprised peripheral blood. The receptors were sampled from a human donor with active COVID-19. The donor label of this sample is uncertain.

This clone was seen only once. This chain links TRBV5-1 with TRBJ1-3, with D tentatively TRBD1 (5 bases). Germline V CDR1 and CDR2: SGHRS, YFSETQ. The CDR3 sequence is 16 residues long. V was shortened by 4 bases and J by 0 bases, with 14 bases between the two germline ends. CDR3 sequence: CASSERQTSSGNTIYF. CDR3 in DNA: TGCGCCAGCAGCGAACGACAGACCAGCTCTGGAAACACCATATATTTT.

This chain connects TRBV19 to TRBJ2-1; 12 bases fit TRBD2. The germline gives CDR1 LNHDA, CDR2 SQIVND (reference sequence). The J segment lost 9 bases and the V segment lost 3 bases, leaving 12 bases of the junction unmatched. The length of the CDR3 is 17 residues. CDR3 sequence reads: CASSISLWLAGGREQFF. As DNA, the CDR3 is TGTGCCAGTAGTATCAGTCTGTGGCTAGCGGGGGGGCGTGAGCAGTTCTTC.

The J gene is TRBJ1-2, the V gene TRBV5-1; tentatively, D is TRBD1 (5 bases). The V gene lost 4 bases and the J gene lost 7 bases, with 11 bases spanning the gap. This CDR3 is 12 amino acids long. Per the germline V gene, CDR1 is SGHRS and CDR2 is YFSETQ. CDR3 in amino acids: CASSQGRIGYTF. The CDR3 nucleotides are TGCGCCAGCAGCCAGGGAAGGATTGGCTACACCTTC.

The V call is TRBV7-3, the J call TRBJ2-2; 9 bases match TRBD2. J gave up 1 base and V 5 bases, and 5 bases lay outside the gene matches. Germline CDR1 reads SGHTA; CDR2 reads FQGTGA. The CDR3 length is 16 residues. CDR3 residues: CASSPQAGGNTGELFF. The CDR3 DNA sequence: TGTGCCAGCAGCCCTCAAGCGGGAGGGAACACCGGGGAGCTGTTTTTT.

J is TRBJ1-3 and V is TRBV7-9, with D perhaps matching TRBD1 (5 bases). Looked up from germline, CDR1 is SEHNR and CDR2 is FQNEAQ (reference sequence). With 3 bases removed from V and 1 base from J, the gap between germline ends came to 10 bases. There are 15 residues in the CDR3. In DNA, the CDR3 is TGTGCCAGCAGCTTCATCCCAGGGTCTGGAAACACCATATATTTT. Amino acid sequence: CASSFIPGSGNTIYF.

The chain is built from TRBV4-3 and TRBJ2-1, with 12 nucleotides matching TRBD2. Losses at the gene ends were 0 bases for V and 6 bases for J; bases not matched to a gene: 3. Looked up from germline, CDR1 is LGHNA and CDR2 is YSLEER. This CDR3 is built from 16 residues. CDR3 sequence: CASSQDSLAGGNEQFF. Written as DNA, the CDR3 is TGCGCCAGCAGCCAAGATTCACTAGCGGGGGGCAATGAGCAGTTCTTC.

The J gene is TRBJ2-5, the V gene TRBV11-2, with 9 bases matching TRBD2. Germline V CDR1 and CDR2: SGHAT, FQNNGV. CDR3 length: 14 amino acids. Trimming cost V 6 bases and J 2 bases; bases outside gene matches: 4. CDR3 residues: CASSQAGGQETQYF. CDR3 coding DNA: TGTGCCAGCAGTCAAGCGGGGGGACAAGAGACCCAGTACTTC. Using reference TRBV11-2 and TRBJ2-5 for the parts outside the CDR3, the full variable domain is EAGVAQSPRYKIIEKRQSVAFWCNPISGHATLYWYQQILGQGPKLLIQFQNNGVVDDSQLPKDRFSAERLKGVDSTLKIQPAKLEDSAVYLCASSQAGGQETQYFGPGTRLLVL.

This rearrangement joins TRBV13 to TRBJ2-1, with a tentative D call TRBD2 (5 bases). V lost 4 bases and J lost 3, with 16 bases in between. The germline V gene encodes CDR1 PRHDT and CDR2 FYEKMQ (reference sequence). There are 16 residues in the CDR3. CDR3 region: CASSSPRLLDYNEQFF. The CDR3 coding sequence is TGTGCCAGCAGCTCCCCGCGACTACTAGACTACAATGAGCAGTTCTTC.

The chain is built from TRBV19 and TRBJ1-1; D is perhaps TRBD1 (6 bases). From germline, CDR1 is LNHDA and CDR2 SQIVND (reference sequence). The CDR3 is 13 amino acids. V gave up 7 bases and J gave up 1 base, with 10 bases separating them. The CDR3 sequence is CASNLQGNTEAFF. CDR3 coding DNA: TGTGCCAGTAACCTACAGGGGAACACTGAAGCTTTCTTT. The complete variable domain, with remaining parts taken from reference TRBV19 and TRBJ1-1, reads DGGITQSPKYLFRKEGQNVTLSCEQNLNHDAMYWYRQDPGQGLRLIYYSQIVNDFQKGDIAEGYSVSREKKESFPLTVTSAQKNPTAFYLCASNLQGNTEAFFGQGTRLTVV.

The J gene is TRBJ1-1, the V gene TRBV21-1; the listed D gene, TRBD1, was not tested against the DNA. TRBV21-1 is designated a pseudogene. The CDR3 runs 15 residues. This CDR3 is CASSKFDRGVTEAFF. CDR3 DNA sequence: TGTGCCAGCAGCAAATTCGACAGGGGTGTCACTGAAGCTTTCTTT.

Concerning this clone: The junction departs from the called germline gene at one end, perhaps through a read error. CDR3 protein: CASSVENQENSEAFF. CDR3 DNA sequence: TGTGCCAGCAGCGTAGAGAATCAGGAAAACAGTGAAGCTTTCTTT. The V call is TRBV9, the J call TRBJ1-1; no clear D gene. Germline CDR1 is SGDLS and CDR2 is YYNGEE. There are 15 residues in the CDR3. Combining the CDR3 with reference TRBV9 and TRBJ1-1 gives the whole variable domain DSGVTQTPKHLITATGQRVTLRCSPRSGDLSVYWYQQSLDQGLQFLIQYYNGEERAKGNILERFSAQQFPDLHSELNLSSLELGDSALYFCASSVENQENSEAFFGQGTRLTVV.

The rearrangement joins TRBV27 to TRBJ2-1, with 8 bases that match TRBD1. Per the germline V gene, CDR1 is MNHEY and CDR2 is SMNVEV (reference sequence). Losses at the gene ends were 7 bases for V and 12 bases for J; bases not matched to a gene: 14. This CDR3 spans 14 amino acids. In DNA, the CDR3 is TGTGCCAGCAACACGCGATTATCCGGGACAGGGCAGTTCTTC. Its protein product is CASNTRLSGTGQFF.

The V and J genes are TRBV5-6 and TRBJ1-1; the D gene is possibly TRBD1 (5 bases). CDR1 SGHDT and CDR2 YYEEEE come from the germline V gene. The CDR3 has 12 amino acids. Trimming stripped 4 bases from V and 8 bases from J, with 12 bases between. CDR3 nucleotides: TGTGCCAGCAGCAGAGAAGACAGAGAAGCTTTCTTT. Encoded protein: CASSREDREAFF.

The chain is built from TRBV29-1 and TRBJ1-3, with D possibly matching TRBD1 (6 bases). CDR3 length equals 16 residues. Germline CDR1 reads SQVTM; CDR2 reads ANQGSEA. Trimming removed 7 bases from V and 0 bases from J, with 19 bases in between. The CDR3 sequence is CSAIETGQSSGNTIYF. CDR3 nucleotides: TGCAGCGCCATCGAGACAGGTCAGAGCTCTGGAAACACCATATATTTT. The full variable domain, completed using reference TRBV29-1 and TRBJ1-3, is SAVISQKPSRDICQRGTSLTIQCQVDSQVTMMFWYRQQPGQSLTLIATANQGSEATYESGFVIDKFPISRPNLTFSTLTVSNMSPEDSSIYLCSAIETGQSSGNTIYFGEGSWLTVV.

The count of this clone is one. This CDR3 reads CASRPPTGGAFFGEQFF. As DNA, the CDR3 is TGTGCCAGCAGGCCCCCCACGGGGGGGGCCTTTTTTGGTGAGCAGTTCTTC. The chain carries TRBV2 and TRBJ2-1; 8 nucleotides line up with TRBD2. Germline CDR1 and CDR2: SNHLY and FYNNEI. The CDR3 contains 17 residues. Trimming cost V 6 bases and J 9 bases; bases outside gene matches: 19.

The rearrangement links TRBV28 to TRBJ2-1; no firm D call. In germline, CDR1 is MDHEN, CDR2 SYDVKM. This CDR3 spans 15 amino acids. Trimming took off 2 bases at V and 1 base at J, with 9 bases between the two ends. CDR3 in DNA: TGTGCCAGCAGTTTAGAGGCTGAGTCCTACAATGAGCAGTTCTTC. It encodes CASSLEAESYNEQFF.

This clone was observed once. J is TRBJ2-7 and V is TRBV30; 8 bases are a match to TRBD1. The CDR3 length is 16 residues. Germline CDR1 is GTSNPN and CDR2 is SVGIG (reference sequence). J gave up 0 bases and V 1 base, and 8 bases lay outside the gene matches. Here the CDR3 DNA reads TGTGCCTGGAGTGGGAAACTCGGACAGGGCTCCTACGAGCAGTACTTC. This sequence encodes CAWSGKLGQGSYEQYF.

This sequence joins TRBV2 and TRBJ1-1; D is uncertain. V was pared by 4 bases and J by 4 bases, with 7 bases between. The CDR3 runs to 12 residues. Germline CDR1 SNHLY, CDR2 FYNNEI. The CDR3 bases are TGTGCCAGCAGTGTGGTGGCCACTGAAGCTTTCTTT. It is translated as CASSVVATEAFF.

This clone was seen only a few times. The CDR3 bases are TGTGCCAGCAGCGAATCAGGGTTCATGAACACTGAAGCTTTCTTT. The encoded protein is CASSESGFMNTEAFF. The genes are TRBV5-5 and TRBJ1-1, with D perhaps matching TRBD1 (5 bases). CDR3 size: 15 residues. Germline V lookup: CDR1 SGHKS, CDR2 YYEKEE (reference sequence). The V end lost 4 bases, the J end lost 0 bases, and 13 bases lay between the germline ends.

CDR3 residues: CASSSWDLVPRTGELFF. The CDR3 coding sequence is TGTGCCAGCAGCTCGTGGGACTTGGTTCCGAGGACCGGGGAGCTGTTTTTT. This chain links TRBV7-8 with TRBJ2-2; D perhaps matches TRBD2 (6 bases). Germline V CDR1 and CDR2: SGHVS, FQNEAQ. CDR3 size: 17 residues. V was shortened by 4 bases and J by 5 bases, with 20 bases between the two germline ends.

This chain joins TRBV5-1 and TRBJ2-7, with TRBD1 as a possible D gene (6 bases). Germline CDR1 and CDR2: SGHRS and YFSETQ. Deletions cut 0 bases from V and 2 bases from J, with 21 bases between. This CDR3 region has 18 residues. CDR3 sequence: CASSLGRSAGEFAYEQYF. DNA for the CDR3: TGCGCCAGCAGCTTGGGCCGTTCCGCAGGGGAATTCGCCTACGAGCAGTACTTC.